The 5 T cell receptor beta chains presented below share a single source sample, sequenced in a study of beta chain features in type 1 diabetes. cDNA synthesis used the whole RNA isolate, giving expressed TCRB sequences. Some clones are missing from TCRdb's copy, which holds only in-frame ones; the method was immunoSEQ multiplex PCR. The sample has about 620,000 clones; roughly 15% are singletons. The specimen was naive CD4+ T cells from blood. The receptors here all came from a man younger than 30 in good health.

This clone turned up a few times. This chain connects TRBV29-1 to TRBJ1-1; 8 bases line up with TRBD1. Looked up from germline, CDR1 is SQVTM and CDR2 is ANQGSEA. There are 13 residues in the CDR3. With V trimmed by 7 bases and J by 1 base, 5 bases remained unmatched. The CDR3 spells CSANRGGNTEAFF. The CDR3 DNA follows: TGCAGCGCCAACAGGGGGGGGAACACTGAAGCTTTCTTT.

The chain links TRBV7-2 to TRBJ2-7, with TRBD2 identical over 9 bases. The CDR3 consists of 14 residues. Trimming removed 3 bases from V and 3 bases from J; junction bases left unmatched: 3. The germline V gene encodes CDR1 SGHTA and CDR2 FQGNSA. CDR3: CASSFSSGNYEQYF. The CDR3 DNA sequence: TGTGCCAGCAGCTTTTCTAGCGGGAACTACGAGCAGTACTTC.

The V call is TRBV4-2, the J call TRBJ2-5, with D perhaps matching TRBD2 (7 bases). Germline lookup yields CDR1 LGHNA and CDR2 YNFKEQ. V lost 3 bases and J 4 bases, leaving 15 bases between the germline ends. This CDR3 contains 15 residues. The CDR3 coding sequence is TGTGCCAGCAGCCAGTGGCGGGGGCCGTCAGAGACCCAGTACTTC. It translates to CASSQWRGPSETQYF.

The sample holds many counts of this clone. The V and J genes are TRBV7-9 and TRBJ1-2; TRBD1 matches at 8 bases. CDR1 and CDR2 (germline): SEHNR, FQNEAQ (reference sequence). With 5 bases clipped from V and 3 bases from J, the junction kept 8 bases outside the gene matches. The CDR3 is 15 amino acids. The CDR3 bases are TGTGCCAGCAGCCCGCCGGGACAGGCATACTATGGCTACACCTTC. It is translated as CASSPPGQAYYGYTF.

This clone was observed a few times. The rearrangement links TRBV29-1 to TRBJ1-2; the D gene is possibly TRBD1 (5 bases). CDR3 length: 14 amino acids. V lost 7 bases and J lost 0, with 15 bases in between. Germline CDR1 and CDR2: SQVTM and ANQGSEA. The CDR3 region is CSAGPGPPNYGYTF. In DNA, the CDR3 is TGCAGCGCCGGGCCGGGACCGCCTAACTATGGCTACACCTTC.